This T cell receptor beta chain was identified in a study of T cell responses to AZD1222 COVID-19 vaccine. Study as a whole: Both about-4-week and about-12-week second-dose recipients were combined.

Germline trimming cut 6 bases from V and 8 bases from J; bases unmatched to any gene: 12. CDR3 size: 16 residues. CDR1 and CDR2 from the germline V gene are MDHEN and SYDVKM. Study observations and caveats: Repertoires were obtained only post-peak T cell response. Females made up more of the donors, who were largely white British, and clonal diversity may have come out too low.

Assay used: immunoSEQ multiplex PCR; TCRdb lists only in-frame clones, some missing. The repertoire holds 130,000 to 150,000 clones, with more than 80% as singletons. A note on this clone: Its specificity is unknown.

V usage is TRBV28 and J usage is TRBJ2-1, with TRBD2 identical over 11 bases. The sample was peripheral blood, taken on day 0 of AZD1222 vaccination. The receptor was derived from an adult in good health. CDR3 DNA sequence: TGTGCCAGCAGCTGGACTAGCGGGCCCCCTGGGGATGAGCAGTTCTTC. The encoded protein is CASSWTSGPPGDEQFF.